This TCR beta chain was captured in a study of blood T cell repertoires in COVID-19. As handled by the study authors: Researchers report that nucleated cell counts were estimated from reference gene primer amplification. Sequencing was performed with immunoSEQ multiplex PCR; in TCRdb, only in-frame clones are kept and a portion is missing. V, J and clone size derive from that table, while D and trimming were established from the DNA sequence. Of 50,000 to 65,000 clones listed, less than 90% are singletons. The sample was peripheral blood. This TCR was recovered from a man in his sixties with COVID-19, enrolled during active disease.

The DNA of the CDR3 is TGTGCCAGCAGTCCTATGGGACTCTCGGGTTACAATGAGCAGTTCTTC. Protein sequence: CASSPMGLSGYNEQFF. J is TRBJ2-1 and V is TRBV2, with D possibly matching TRBD2 (6 bases). The CDR3 runs 16 residues. Germline V gene sequence: CDR1 SNHLY, CDR2 FYNNEI. Trimming took 5 bases from V and 4 from J, leaving 18 bases between them.